The clone carrying this TCR beta chain was detected only a few times. Sequencing used immunoSEQ multiplex PCR; TCRdb keeps in-frame clones, though not all of them. The sample includes nearly 250,000 clones, around 86% of them seen just once. The data originate from a study of blood T cell repertoires in COVID-19. The sequence was obtained from a woman in her fifties or sixties who had recovered from COVID-19. Specimen: peripheral blood.

The CDR3: CASSATSTGIRHEQYF. Here the CDR3 DNA reads TGTGCCAGTAGCGCCACCTCGACAGGGATACGCCACGAGCAGTACTTC. The chain has TRBV19 and TRBJ2-7; 7 bases are a match to TRBD1. The CDR3 sequence is 16 residues long. V lost 6 bases, J lost 5 bases, and 16 bases stayed unmatched. Germline V gene data show CDR1 as LNHDA and CDR2 as SQIVND (reference sequence).